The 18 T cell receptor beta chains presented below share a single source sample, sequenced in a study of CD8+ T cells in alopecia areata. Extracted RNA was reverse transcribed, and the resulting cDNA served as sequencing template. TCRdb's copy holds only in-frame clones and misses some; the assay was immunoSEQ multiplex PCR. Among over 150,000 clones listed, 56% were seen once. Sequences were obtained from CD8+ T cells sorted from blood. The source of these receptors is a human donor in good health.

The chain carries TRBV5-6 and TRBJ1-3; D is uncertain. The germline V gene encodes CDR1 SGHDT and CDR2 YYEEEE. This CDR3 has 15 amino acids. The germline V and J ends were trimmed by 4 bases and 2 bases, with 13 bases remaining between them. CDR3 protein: CASSQGRIAGNTIYF. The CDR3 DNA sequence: TGTGCCAGCAGCCAAGGGAGGATTGCTGGAAACACCATATATTTT.

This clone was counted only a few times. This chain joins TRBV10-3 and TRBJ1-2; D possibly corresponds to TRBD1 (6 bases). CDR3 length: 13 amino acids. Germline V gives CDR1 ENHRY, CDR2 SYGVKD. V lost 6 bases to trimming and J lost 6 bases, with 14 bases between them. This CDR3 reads CAIRSGDLDGYTF. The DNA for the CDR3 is TGTGCCATCAGGTCAGGGGATTTGGATGGCTACACCTTC.

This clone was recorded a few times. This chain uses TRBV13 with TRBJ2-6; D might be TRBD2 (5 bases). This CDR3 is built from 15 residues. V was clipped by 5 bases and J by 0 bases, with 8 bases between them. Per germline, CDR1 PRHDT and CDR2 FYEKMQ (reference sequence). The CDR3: CASSPRGSGANVLTF. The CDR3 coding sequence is TGTGCCAGCAGCCCACGGGGCTCTGGGGCCAACGTCCTGACTTTC.

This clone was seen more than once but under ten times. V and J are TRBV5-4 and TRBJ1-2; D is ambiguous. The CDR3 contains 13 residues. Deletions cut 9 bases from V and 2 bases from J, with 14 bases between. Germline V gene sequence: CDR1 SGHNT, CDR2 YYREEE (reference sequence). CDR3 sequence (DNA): TGTGCCATCCCCAGACGGAACAACTATGGCTACACCTTC. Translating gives CAIPRRNNYGYTF. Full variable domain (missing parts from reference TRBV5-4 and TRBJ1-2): ETGVTQSPTHLIKTRGQQVTLRCSSQSGHNTVSWYQQALGQGPQFIFQYYREEENGRGNFPPRFSGLQFPNYSSELNVNALELDDSALYLCAIPRRNNYGYTFGSGTRLTVV.

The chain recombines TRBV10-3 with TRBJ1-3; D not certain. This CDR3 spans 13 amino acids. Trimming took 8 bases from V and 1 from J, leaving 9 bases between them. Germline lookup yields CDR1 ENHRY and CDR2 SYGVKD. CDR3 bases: TGTGCCATCCACGCCGGTTCTGGAAACACCATATATTTT. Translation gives CAIHAGSGNTIYF.

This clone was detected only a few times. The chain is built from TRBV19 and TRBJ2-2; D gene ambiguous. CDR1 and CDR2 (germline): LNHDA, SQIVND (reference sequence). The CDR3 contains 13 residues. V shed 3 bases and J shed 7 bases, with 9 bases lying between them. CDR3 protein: CASSIWEFGELFF. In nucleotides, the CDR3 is TGTGCCAGTAGTATCTGGGAATTCGGGGAGCTGTTTTTT.

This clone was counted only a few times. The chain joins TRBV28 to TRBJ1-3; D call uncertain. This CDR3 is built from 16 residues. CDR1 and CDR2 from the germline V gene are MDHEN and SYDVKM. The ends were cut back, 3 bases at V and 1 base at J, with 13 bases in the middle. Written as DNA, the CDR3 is TGTGCCAGCAGTTTCCCCTTGGGGTTGTCTGGAAACACCATATATTTT. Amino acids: CASSFPLGLSGNTIYF.

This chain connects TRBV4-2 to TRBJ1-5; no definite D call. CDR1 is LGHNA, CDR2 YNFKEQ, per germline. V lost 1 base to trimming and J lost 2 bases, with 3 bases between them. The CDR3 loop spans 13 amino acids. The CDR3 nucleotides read TGTGCCAGCAGCCAAGCGGGCAATCAGCCCCAGCATTTT. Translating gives CASSQAGNQPQHF.

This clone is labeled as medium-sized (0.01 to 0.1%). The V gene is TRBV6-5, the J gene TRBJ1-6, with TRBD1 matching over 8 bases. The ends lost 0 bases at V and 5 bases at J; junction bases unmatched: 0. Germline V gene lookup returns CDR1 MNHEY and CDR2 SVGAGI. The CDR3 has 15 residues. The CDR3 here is CASSYSTGDNSPLHF. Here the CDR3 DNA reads TGTGCCAGCAGTTACTCGACAGGGGATAATTCACCCCTCCACTTT.

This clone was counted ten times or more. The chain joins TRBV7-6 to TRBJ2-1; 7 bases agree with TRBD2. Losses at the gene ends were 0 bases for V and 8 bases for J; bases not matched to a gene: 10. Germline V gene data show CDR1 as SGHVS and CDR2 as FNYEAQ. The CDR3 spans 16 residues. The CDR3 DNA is TGTGCCAGCAGCTTAGCAGGTAGCGGGTCCTTCGATGAGCAGTTCTTC. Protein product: CASSLAGSGSFDEQFF.

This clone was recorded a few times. DNA for the CDR3: TGTGCCACCAGCAGAGTTGGGTCGGGCACAGATACGCAGTATTTT. Protein product: CATSRVGSGTDTQYF. This chain joins TRBV15 and TRBJ2-3, with D uncertain. V lost 1 base to trimming and J lost 1 base, with 9 bases between them. The germline V gene has CDR1 LNHNV and CDR2 YYDKDF (reference sequence). This CDR3 is built from 15 residues.

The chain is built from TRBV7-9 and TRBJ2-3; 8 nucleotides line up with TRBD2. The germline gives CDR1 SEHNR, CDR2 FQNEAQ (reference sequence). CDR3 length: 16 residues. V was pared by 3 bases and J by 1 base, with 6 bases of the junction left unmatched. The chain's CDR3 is CASSLVSGAGTDTQYF. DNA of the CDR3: TGTGCCAGCAGCTTGGTTAGCGGGGCGGGCACAGATACGCAGTATTTT.

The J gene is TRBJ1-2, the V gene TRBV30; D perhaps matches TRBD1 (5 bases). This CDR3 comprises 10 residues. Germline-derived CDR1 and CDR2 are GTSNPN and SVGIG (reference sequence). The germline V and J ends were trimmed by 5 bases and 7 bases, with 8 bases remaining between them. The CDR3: CAWVGVGYTF. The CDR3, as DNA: TGTGCCTGGGTGGGGGTTGGCTACACCTTC.

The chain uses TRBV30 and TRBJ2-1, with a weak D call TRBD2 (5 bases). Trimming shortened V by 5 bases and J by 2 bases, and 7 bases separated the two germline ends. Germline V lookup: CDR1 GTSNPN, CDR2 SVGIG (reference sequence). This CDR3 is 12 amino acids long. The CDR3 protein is CAWGLAYNEQFF. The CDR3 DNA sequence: TGTGCCTGGGGACTGGCCTACAATGAGCAGTTCTTC.

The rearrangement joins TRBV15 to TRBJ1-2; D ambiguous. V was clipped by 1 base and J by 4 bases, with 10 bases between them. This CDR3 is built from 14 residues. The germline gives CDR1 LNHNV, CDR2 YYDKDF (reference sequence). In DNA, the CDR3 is TGTGCCACCAGCAGAGCGAGGGATTTCTATGGCTACACCTTC. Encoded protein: CATSRARDFYGYTF. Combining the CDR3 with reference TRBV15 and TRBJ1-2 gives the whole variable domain DAMVIQNPRYQVTQFGKPVTLSCSQTLNHNVMYWYQQKSSQAPKLLFHYYDKDFNNEADTPDNFQSRRPNTSFCFLDIRSPGLGDTAMYLCATSRARDFYGYTFGSGTRLTVV.

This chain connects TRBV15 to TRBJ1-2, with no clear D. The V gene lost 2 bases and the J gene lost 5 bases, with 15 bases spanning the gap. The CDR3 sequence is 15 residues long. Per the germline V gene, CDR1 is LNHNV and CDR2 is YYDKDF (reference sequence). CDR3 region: CATSRRDLAPYGYTF. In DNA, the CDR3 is TGTGCCACCAGCAGACGCGATTTGGCGCCTTATGGCTACACCTTC.

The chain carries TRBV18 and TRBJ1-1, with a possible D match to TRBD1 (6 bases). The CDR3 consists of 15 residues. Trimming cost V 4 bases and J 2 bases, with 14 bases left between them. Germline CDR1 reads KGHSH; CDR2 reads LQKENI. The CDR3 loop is CASSQAEGDNTEAFF. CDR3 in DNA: TGTGCCAGCTCACAAGCAGAGGGGGACAACACTGAAGCTTTCTTT.

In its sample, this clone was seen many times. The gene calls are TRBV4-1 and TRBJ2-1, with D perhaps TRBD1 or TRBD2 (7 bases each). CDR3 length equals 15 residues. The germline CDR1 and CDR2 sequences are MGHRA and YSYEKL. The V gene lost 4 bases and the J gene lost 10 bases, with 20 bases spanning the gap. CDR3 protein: CASSLLGGGPSEQFF. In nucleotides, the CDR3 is TGCGCCAGCAGCCTCCTGGGAGGGGGCCCCTCCGAGCAGTTCTTC.